The rows below give T cell receptor beta chains drawn from one sample of a study of blood T cell repertoires in COVID-19. Sequenced by immunoSEQ multiplex PCR; TCRdb stores in-frame clones only, minus some. This sample has approximately 300,000 clones, with roughly 89% found just once. Sequenced material: PBMCs or T cells enriched from blood (not recorded which). The receptor source for this set is a woman aged 30 to 39 who had recovered from COVID-19. CDR3s include the opening cysteine and the closing phenylalanine or tryptophan. The D gene is left open where the match is weak. The size field is filled for only some rows; it gives once, few, many or a size class.

V gene	clone size	J gene	D gene	CDR3 DNA	CDR3 protein
TRBV2	-	TRBJ1-5	-	TGTGCCAGCAGTGAAGGCAGTTATAGCAATCAGCCCCAGCATTTT	CASSEGSYSNQPQHF
TRBV3-1/TRBV3-2	once	TRBJ2-1	-	TGTGCCAGCAGCCAATTAGAAGCCAATGAGCAGTTCTTC	CASSQLEANEQFF
TRBV15	-	TRBJ2-1	-	TGTGCCACCAGCAGGGGCGGAGGTCTGGTCAATGAGCAGTTCTTC	CATSRGGGLVNEQFF
TRBV6-5	-	TRBJ2-7	-	TGTGCCACCCGATGGGCAGGCTCGGGGTACGAGCAGTACTTC	CATRWAGSGYEQYF
TRBV12-3/TRBV12-4	-	TRBJ2-2	-	TGTGCCAGCAGCCAGATTTCCACCGGGGAGCTGTTTTTT	CASSQISTGELFF
TRBV5-1	-	TRBJ2-7	TRBD1	TGCGCCAGCAGCTTGCTCCCGGGACAGGGGGCGGAAGAGCAGTACTTC	CASSLLPGQGAEEQYF
TRBV7-6	-	TRBJ1-4	TRBD1	TGTGCCAGCAGCTTAGTAGGGACAGCAGGCCGGGAAAAACTGTTTTTT	CASSLVGTAGREKLFF
TRBV20-1	-	TRBJ1-3	TRBD1	TGCAGTGCTAGTAGGGGGACAGTTGGAAACACCATATATTTT	CSASRGTVGNTIYF
TRBV27	-	TRBJ1-2	-	TGTGCCAGCAGTTTATCGGCCCACTATGGCTACACCTTC	CASSLSAHYGYTF
TRBV2	-	TRBJ2-5	TRBD1	TGTGCCGTTGACAGGGAGCAAGAGACCCAGTACTTC	CAVDREQETQYF
TRBV7-2	-	TRBJ2-7	-	TGTGCCAGCAGCTTAGCCACAACATCCCCCCACGAGCAGTACTTC	CASSLATTSPHEQYF
TRBV2	-	TRBJ1-5	-	TGTGCCAGCAGTGAACGTCGGGGGGGACAGCCCCAGCATTTT	CASSERRGGQPQHF
TRBV10-3	-	TRBJ2-7	TRBD1	TGTGCCATGTCGCAGGGGGACGGGGTGCGCGAGCAGTACTTC	CAMSQGDGVREQYF
TRBV19	-	TRBJ2-5	TRBD1	TGTGCCAGTAGTAACAGGGGGACGGAGACCCAGTACTTC	CASSNRGTETQYF
TRBV27	-	TRBJ2-1	-	TGTGCCAGCAGTTTAGAGTTCCAGGGTGAGCAGTTCTTC	CASSLEFQGEQFF
TRBV7-9	-	TRBJ2-1	-	TGTGCCAGCAGCTCAGGGACAGGTAGCGGGAGTCAGCACAATGAGCAGTTCTTC	CASSSGTGSGSQHNEQFF
TRBV5-6	-	TRBJ2-2	-	TGTGCCAGCAGCCAACTCGGCGGGGAGCTGTTTTTT	CASSQLGGELFF
TRBV7-2	-	TRBJ2-4	TRBD1	TGTGCCAGCAGTCACACAGGGGGTCAAAACATTCAGTACTTC	CASSHTGGQNIQYF
TRBV20-1	-	TRBJ2-3	-	TGCAGTGCTAGTGCTACAGGGTCAGATACGCAGTATTTT	CSASATGSDTQYF
TRBV9	few	TRBJ2-2	TRBD2	TGTGCCAGCACCAAGACTAGCGGGACCGGGGAGCTGTTTTTT	CASTKTSGTGELFF
TRBV7-9	-	TRBJ2-2	TRBD1	TGTGCCAGCAGCACACAGGGGGCCGCGAACACCGGGGAGCTGTTTTTT	CASSTQGAANTGELFF
TRBV6-5	-	TRBJ2-7	TRBD2	TGTGCCAGCAGTTACGGACCGGGAGGGCCTGGGGTGCAGTACTTC	CASSYGPGGPGVQYF
TRBV19	-	TRBJ1-2	-	TGTGCCAGTAGTACTCGACAGGACAACTATGGCTACACCTTC	CASSTRQDNYGYTF
TRBV12-3/TRBV12-4	-	TRBJ1-3	-	TGTGCCAGCAGTTTTACTGGAAACACCATATATTTT	CASSFTGNTIYF
TRBV19	-	TRBJ1-2	-	TGTGCCAGTAGTATTCTCCCCGGGGAGTGGAATGGCTACACCTTC	CASSILPGEWNGYTF
TRBV4-1	-	TRBJ2-7	TRBD2	TGCGCCAGCAGCCAAGATGTCCTAGCGGGGATTTACGAGCAGTACTTC	CASSQDVLAGIYEQYF
TRBV5-1	-	TRBJ2-1	-	TGCGCCAGCAGCTTGTTTAGCGGACCCTACAATGAGCAGTTCTTC	CASSLFSGPYNEQFF
TRBV5-6	-	TRBJ2-5	-	TGTGCCAGCAGCATGGGAGGGGGGGGCCGAGAGACCCAGTACTTC	CASSMGGGGRETQYF
TRBV28	-	TRBJ1-2	TRBD1	TGTGCCAGCAGGACCGTGGGACAGGGAGGGGACTATGGCTACACCTTC	CASRTVGQGGDYGYTF
TRBV7-2	-	TRBJ2-5	TRBD2	TGTGCCAGCACGGGACTAGCGGGAGGGAGGCGGCAAGAGACCCAGTACTTC	CASTGLAGGRRQETQYF
TRBV10-3	-	TRBJ1-6	TRBD1	TGTGCCACCTGGGACAGTTTTAATTCACCCCTCCACTTT	CATWDSFNSPLHF
TRBV6-5	-	TRBJ1-1	-	TGTGCCAGCAGTAAATCAGACAGTCTAGAAGCTTTCTTT	CASSKSDSLEAFF
TRBV12-5	-	TRBJ2-7	TRBD1	TGTGCTAGTGTTAAAACGAGGCTCCGGGACAGAAACTCCTACGAGCAGTACTTC	CASVKTRLRDRNSYEQYF